This TCR beta chain was sequenced for a study of T-cell memory formation after mild COVID-19. Via MiXCR, TCRdb re-called the 5' RACE reads, giving one row per CDR3 protein. The sample shows around 510,000 distinct CDR3 sequences, roughly a fifth of them seen only once. The CDR3 length is 14 residues. V was pared by 6 bases and J by 4 bases, with 15 bases between. CDR1 and CDR2 from the germline V gene are LGHNA and YNFKEQ. This chain uses TRBV4-2 with TRBJ1-1; maybe TRBD1 (5 bases). The sample consisted of PBMCs or a T cell subset sorted from them (not recorded which). This TCR was sampled from an adult woman who had mild COVID-19 (a few samples of this study predate the infection). Cell type and time point are not known. CDR3 sequence reads: CASSQRTGGTEAFF. The CDR3 DNA follows: TGTGCCAGCAGTCAAAGAACAGGCGGCACTGAAGCTTTCTTT.